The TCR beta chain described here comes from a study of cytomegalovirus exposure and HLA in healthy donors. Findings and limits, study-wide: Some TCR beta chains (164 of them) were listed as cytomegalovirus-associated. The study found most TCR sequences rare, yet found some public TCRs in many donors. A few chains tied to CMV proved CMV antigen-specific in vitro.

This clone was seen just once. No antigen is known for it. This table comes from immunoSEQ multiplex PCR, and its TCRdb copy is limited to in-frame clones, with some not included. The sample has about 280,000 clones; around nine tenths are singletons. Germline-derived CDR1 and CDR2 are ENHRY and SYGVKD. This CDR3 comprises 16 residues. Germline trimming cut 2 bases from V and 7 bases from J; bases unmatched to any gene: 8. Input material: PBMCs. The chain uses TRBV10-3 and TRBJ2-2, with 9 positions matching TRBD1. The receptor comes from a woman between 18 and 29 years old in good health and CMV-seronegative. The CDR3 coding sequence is TGTGCCATCAGTGAGGCCCGACAGGGGGTTAACGGGGAGCTGTTTTTT. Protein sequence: CAISEARQGVNGELFF.